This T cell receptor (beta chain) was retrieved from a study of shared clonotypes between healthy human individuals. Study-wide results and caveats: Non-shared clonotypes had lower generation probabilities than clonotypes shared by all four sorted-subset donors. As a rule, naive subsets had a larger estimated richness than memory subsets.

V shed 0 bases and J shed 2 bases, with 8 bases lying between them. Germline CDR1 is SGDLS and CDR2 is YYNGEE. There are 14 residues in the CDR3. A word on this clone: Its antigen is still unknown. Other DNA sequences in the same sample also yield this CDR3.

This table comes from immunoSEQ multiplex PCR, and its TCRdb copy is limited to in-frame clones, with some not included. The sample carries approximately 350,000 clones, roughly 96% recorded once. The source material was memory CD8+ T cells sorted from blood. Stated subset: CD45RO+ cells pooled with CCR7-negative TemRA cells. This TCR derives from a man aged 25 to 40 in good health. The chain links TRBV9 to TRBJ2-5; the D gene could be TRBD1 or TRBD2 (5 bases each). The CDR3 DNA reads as TGTGCCAGCAGCGTAGGAGGGGATCAAGAGACCCAGTACTTC. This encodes CASSVGGDQETQYF.